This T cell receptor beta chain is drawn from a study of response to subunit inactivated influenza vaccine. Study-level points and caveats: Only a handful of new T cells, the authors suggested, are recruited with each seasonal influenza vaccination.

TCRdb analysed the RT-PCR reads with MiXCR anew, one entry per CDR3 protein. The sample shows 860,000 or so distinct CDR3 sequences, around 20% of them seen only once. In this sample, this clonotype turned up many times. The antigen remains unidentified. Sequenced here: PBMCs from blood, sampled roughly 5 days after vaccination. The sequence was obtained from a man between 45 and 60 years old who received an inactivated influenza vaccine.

For the CDR3, the DNA is TGTGCCAGCAGTTGGGGCTTCAATGAGCAGTTCTTC. Protein sequence: CASSWGFNEQFF. The chain is built from TRBV12-3 or TRBV12-4 and TRBJ2-1, with D perhaps matching TRBD1 (5 bases). Trimming shortened V by 4 bases and J by 6 bases, and 7 bases separated the two germline ends. CDR3 length equals 12 residues.